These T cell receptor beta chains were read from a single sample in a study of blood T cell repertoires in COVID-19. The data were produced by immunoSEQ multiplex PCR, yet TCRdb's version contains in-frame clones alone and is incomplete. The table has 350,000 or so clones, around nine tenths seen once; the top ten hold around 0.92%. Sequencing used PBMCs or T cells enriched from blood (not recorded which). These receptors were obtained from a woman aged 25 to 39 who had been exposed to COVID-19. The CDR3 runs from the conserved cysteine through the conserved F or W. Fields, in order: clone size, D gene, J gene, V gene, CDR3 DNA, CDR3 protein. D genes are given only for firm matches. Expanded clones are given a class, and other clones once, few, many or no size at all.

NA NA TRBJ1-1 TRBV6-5 TGTGCCAGCAGTTACCTGACAGGAAACACTGAAGCTTTCTTT CASSYLTGNTEAFF
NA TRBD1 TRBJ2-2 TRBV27 TGTGCCAGCAGTTCGGGACAGGCGAACACCGGGGAGCTGTTTTTT CASSSGQANTGELFF
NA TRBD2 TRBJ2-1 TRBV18 TGTGCCAGCTCACCACTTCCACTAGCGGACAATGAGCAGTTCTTC CASSPLPLADNEQFF
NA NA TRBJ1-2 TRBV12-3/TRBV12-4 TGTGCCAGCAGTTTTTACAGGGTAGGCTACACCTTC CASSFYRVGYTF
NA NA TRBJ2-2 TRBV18 TGTGCCAGCTCACCCCCGGACAGCATGAACACCGGGGAGCTGTTTTTT CASSPPDSMNTGELFF
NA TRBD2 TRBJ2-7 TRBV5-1 TGCGCCAGCAGCTTGGTTCTAGCGGGAGCCAGGTACGAGCAGTACTTC CASSLVLAGARYEQYF
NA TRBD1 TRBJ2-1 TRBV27 TGTGCCAGCAGCCCACTACAGGGGTCCTCCTACAATGAGCAGTTCTTC CASSPLQGSSYNEQFF
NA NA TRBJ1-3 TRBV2 TGTGCCAGCAGTGGGACGGGGGGGGTTAGCTCTGGAAACACCATATATTTT CASSGTGGVSSGNTIYF
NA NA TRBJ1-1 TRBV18 TGTGCCAGCTCACCTCTCCTATCGGGGGACACTGAAGCTTTCTTT CASSPLLSGDTEAFF
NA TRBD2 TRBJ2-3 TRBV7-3 TGTGCCAGCAGCTTAGGTAGCGGGAGTGCCACAGATACGCAGTATTTT CASSLGSGSATDTQYF
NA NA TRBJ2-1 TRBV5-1 TGCGCCAGCAGCTTTGACTTCTGGGGGCAGGGAACTTACAATGAGCAGTTCTTC CASSFDFWGQGTYNEQFF
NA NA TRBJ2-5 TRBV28 TGTGCCAGCAGTTCTGGGCAGGGTCACCAAGAGACCCAGTACTTC CASSSGQGHQETQYF
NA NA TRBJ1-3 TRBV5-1 TGCGCCAGCAGCTTGGGTGGAGGGGTGCGCTCTGGAAACACCATATATTTT CASSLGGGVRSGNTIYF
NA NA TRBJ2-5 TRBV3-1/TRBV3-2 TGTGCCAGCAGCCCCGACTTGCTAGCCGCACAAGAGACCCAGTACTTC CASSPDLLAAQETQYF
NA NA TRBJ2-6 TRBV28 TGTGCCAGCAGGGGGCAGGCTGGGGCCAACGTCCTGACTTTC CASRGQAGANVLTF
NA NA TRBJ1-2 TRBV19 TGTGCCAGTAGTATAGAATCGCGGGGGGCCTACACCTTC CASSIESRGAYTF
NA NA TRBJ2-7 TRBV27 TGTGCCAGCAGTTTAGACGGCGGGACTGGCTACGAGCAGTACTTC CASSLDGGTGYEQYF
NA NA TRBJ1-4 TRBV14 TGTGCCAGCAGCCCCAGACAGAGAGAAAAACTGTTTTTT CASSPRQREKLFF
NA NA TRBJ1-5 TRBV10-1 TGCGCCAGCAGTGATATCGGCAGGGGAAGAGGAGGCAATCAGCCCCAGCATTTT CASSDIGRGRGGNQPQHF
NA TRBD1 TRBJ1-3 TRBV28 TGTGCCAGCAGTTTATCCCTCCCAGGGGGCCGGGGAAACACCATATATTTT CASSLSLPGGRGNTIYF
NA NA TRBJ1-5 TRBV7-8 TGTGCCAGCAGCCTCTACAGCGGAAATCAGCCCCAGCATTTT CASSLYSGNQPQHF
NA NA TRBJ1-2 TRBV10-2 TGCGCCAGCAGTCCTGACTATGGCTACACCTTC CASSPDYGYTF
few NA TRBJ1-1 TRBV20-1 TGCACAGGATCTGAAGCTTTCTTT CTGSEAFF
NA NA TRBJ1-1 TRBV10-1 TGCGCCAGCAGTGGAGGTACGAACACTGAAGCTTTCTTT CASSGGTNTEAFF
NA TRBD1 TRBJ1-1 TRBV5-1 TGCGCCAGTCAACAGGGGGCCGGGACTGAAGCTTTCTTT CASQQGAGTEAFF
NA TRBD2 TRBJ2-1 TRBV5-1 TGCGCCAGCAGCTTGCCCATAGCGGGAGATGAGCAGTTCTTC CASSLPIAGDEQFF
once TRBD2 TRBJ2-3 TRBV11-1 TGTGCCAGCAGCTTATATATTAGCGGGAGAGCAGATACGCAGTATTTT CASSLYISGRADTQYF
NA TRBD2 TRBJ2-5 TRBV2 TGTGCCAGCAGTGAAGGGACTAGCCCTCGCCAAGAGACCCAGTACTTC CASSEGTSPRQETQYF
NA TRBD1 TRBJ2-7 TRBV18 TGTGCCAGCTCACCCCAGGACAGGTTCTACGAGCAGTACTTC CASSPQDRFYEQYF
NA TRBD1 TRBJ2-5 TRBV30 TGTGCCTGGAGTCGTTCGGGTGGGGGACAGGGGTACCAAGAGACCCAGTACTTC CAWSRSGGGQGYQETQYF
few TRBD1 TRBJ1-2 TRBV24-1 TGTGCCACCAGTGACACCGGGACAGGGGTACCTAACTATGGCTACACCTTC CATSDTGTGVPNYGYTF
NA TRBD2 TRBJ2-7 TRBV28 TGTGCCAGCCTCGGGACTAGCTACGAGCAGTACTTC CASLGTSYEQYF
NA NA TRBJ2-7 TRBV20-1 TGCAGTGCCGCCGACAGGTACGAGCAGTACTTC CSAADRYEQYF
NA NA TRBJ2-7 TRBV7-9 TGTGCCAGCAGCTTGGCAGGGACATACGAGCAGTACTTC CASSLAGTYEQYF
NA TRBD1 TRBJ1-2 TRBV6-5 TGTGCCAGCAGAATGACAGGGGGAAATGGCTACACCTTC CASRMTGGNGYTF
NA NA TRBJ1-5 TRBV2 TGTGCCAGCAGTAGTCAGGGGACCAATCAGCCCCAGCATTTT CASSSQGTNQPQHF
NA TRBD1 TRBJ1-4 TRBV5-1 TGCGCCAGCAGCTTGGCAGGGGGATCTACTAATGAAAAACTGTTTTTT CASSLAGGSTNEKLFF
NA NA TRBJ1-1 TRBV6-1 TGTGCCAGCAGTGAAGGTGCAGGGTCGGGCACTGAAGCTTTCTTT CASSEGAGSGTEAFF
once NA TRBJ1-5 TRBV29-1 TGCAGCGTTGTATCAGGGTCGAATCAGCCCCAGCATTTT CSVVSGSNQPQHF
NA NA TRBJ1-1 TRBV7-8 TGTGCCAGCAGACCGCCGACAGGTCCCCGGACTGAAGCTTTCTTT CASRPPTGPRTEAFF
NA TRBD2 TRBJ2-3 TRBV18 TGTGCCAGCTCCGACACGACTAGCGGGAGGGCAGAAGATACGCAGTATTTT CASSDTTSGRAEDTQYF
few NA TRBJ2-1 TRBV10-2 TGCGCCAGCAGCGCTGACGCGGGGTCCTACAATGAGCAGTTCTTC CASSADAGSYNEQFF
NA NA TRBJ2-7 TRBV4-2 TGTGCCAGCAGCCCACAGGGTAGGTCCTACGAGCAGTACTTC CASSPQGRSYEQYF
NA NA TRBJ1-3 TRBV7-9 TGTGCCAGCAGCGATACTGAGCAGGAATATAGAAACACCATATATTTT CASSDTEQEYRNTIYF